This entry lists 2 T cell receptor beta chains sequenced from one sample in a study of long-term antiretroviral therapy in people with HIV. Survey-level resolution applied to immunoSEQ assay v3.0. Sequencing was performed with immunoSEQ multiplex PCR; in TCRdb, only in-frame clones are kept and a portion is missing. The sample contains fewer than 25,000 clones, 65% to 85% of which appear only once. The sample was unsorted PBMCs, taken 1.5 years after starting antiretroviral therapy. Source of these receptors: a man under 40 with HIV.

V usage is TRBV5-4 and J usage is TRBJ2-7; D call uncertain. The CDR3 contains 12 residues. The germline V and J ends were trimmed by 2 bases and 4 bases, with 7 bases remaining between them. Germline lookup yields CDR1 SGHNT and CDR2 YYREEE (reference sequence). The CDR3 loop is CASSFGKYEQYF. In DNA, the CDR3 is TGTGCCAGCAGCTTTGGGAAATACGAGCAGTACTTC.

This clone is medium-sized within its sample. Additional DNA sequences in this sample encode the identical CDR3. The genes are TRBV19 and TRBJ2-1; possibly TRBD1 or TRBD2 for D (5 bases each). CDR1 and CDR2 from the germline V gene are LNHDA and SQIVND (reference sequence). This CDR3 region has 13 residues. V gave up 4 bases and J gave up 7 bases, with 11 bases separating them. The CDR3 reads CASSTTRGNEQFF. The CDR3 DNA sequence: TGTGCCAGTAGTACTACTAGGGGAAATGAGCAGTTCTTC.